This passage covers 7 T cell receptor beta chains from one sample sequenced in a study of radiotherapy plus CTLA-4 blockade in lung cancer. Assay: immunoSEQ multiplex PCR; the TCRdb copy retains only in-frame clones and omits some. Of some 120,000 clones listed, approximately 77% are singletons. The source was peripheral blood, collected from a patient treated with radiotherapy plus ipilimumab. The source of these receptors is a human donor with non-small cell lung cancer that progressed on radiotherapy plus ipilimumab. Some clones in this sample may be carry-over from other donors' samples.

This chain joins TRBV18 and TRBJ1-1, with D maybe TRBD1 (5 bases). The germline V and J ends were trimmed by 3 bases and 3 bases, with 8 bases remaining between them. The CDR3 sequence is 13 residues long. In germline, CDR1 is KGHSH, CDR2 LQKENI. CDR3 residues: CASSPQGDTEAFF. The CDR3 bases are TGTGCCAGCTCACCTCAGGGAGACACTGAAGCTTTCTTT.

This rearrangement joins TRBV7-2 to TRBJ1-5; no reliable D call. CDR1 is SGHTA, CDR2 FQGNSA, per germline. V lost 1 base and J 6 bases, leaving 4 bases between the germline ends. This CDR3 has 12 residues. The CDR3 loop reads CASSLGGQPQHF. The CDR3 DNA follows: TGTGCCAGCAGCTTAGGTGGTCAGCCCCAGCATTTT. Full variable domain (remainder filled in from reference TRBV7-2 and TRBJ1-5): GAGVSQSPSNKVTEKGKDVELRCDPISGHTALYWYRQSLGQGLEFLIYFQGNSAPDKSGLPSDRFSAERTGGSVSTLTIQRTQQEDSAVYLCASSLGGQPQHFGDGTRLSIL.

This chain uses TRBV11-2 with TRBJ2-7; D gene unclear. The CDR3 runs 14 residues. V shed 2 bases and J shed 2 bases, with 10 bases lying between them. The germline CDR1 and CDR2 sequences are SGHAT and FQNNGV. This chain's CDR3 is CASSLHSLTYEQYF. The CDR3 DNA reads as TGTGCCAGCAGCTTACACTCGCTAACCTACGAGCAGTACTTC. The full variable domain, with the rest looked up from reference TRBV11-2 and TRBJ2-7, is EAGVAQSPRYKIIEKRQSVAFWCNPISGHATLYWYQQILGQGPKLLIQFQNNGVVDDSQLPKDRFSAERLKGVDSTLKIQPAKLEDSAVYLCASSLHSLTYEQYFGPGTRLTVT.

The chain recombines TRBV29-1 with TRBJ1-4; 7 nucleotides match TRBD1. Trimming removed 4 bases from V and 3 bases from J; junction bases left unmatched: 2. Germline V CDR1 and CDR2: SQVTM, ANQGSEA. CDR3 length: 13 residues. The CDR3 bases are TGCAGCGTTGGCGGGACAGCTAATGAAAAACTGTTTTTT. This encodes CSVGGTANEKLFF.

Worth noting for this clone: The junction shows a germline mismatch at one end, possibly a read error. The chain is built from TRBV11-2 and TRBJ2-7; D not resolved. This CDR3 is built from 13 residues. CDR1 and CDR2 (germline): SGHAT, FQNNGV. The DNA for the CDR3 is TGTGCCAGCAACTTAGTTGTGGGGTACGAGCAGTACTTC. Its translation is CASNLVVGYEQYF.

V is TRBV9 and J is TRBJ1-1, with D tentatively TRBD1 (6 bases). V was cut by 0 bases and J by 0 bases, with 12 bases left in between. This CDR3 contains 16 residues. CDR1 and CDR2 from the germline V gene are SGDLS and YYNGEE. CDR3 loop: CASSVDGTHMNTEAFF. The DNA of the CDR3 is TGTGCCAGCAGCGTAGATGGGACACACATGAACACTGAAGCTTTCTTT. Full variable domain (missing parts from reference TRBV9 and TRBJ1-1): DSGVTQTPKHLITATGQRVTLRCSPRSGDLSVYWYQQSLDQGLQFLIQYYNGEERAKGNILERFSAQQFPDLHSELNLSSLELGDSALYFCASSVDGTHMNTEAFFGQGTRLTVV.

The chain employs TRBV7-9 and TRBJ1-1, with 7 bases matching TRBD1. The V and J ends lost 4 bases and 4 bases, in that order; junction bases with no gene match: 9. This CDR3 comprises 15 residues. Per germline, CDR1 SEHNR and CDR2 FQNEAQ (reference sequence). The CDR3 DNA is TGTGCCAGCAGCTCACACACAGGGGTCGGCACTGAAGCTTTCTTT. Protein sequence: CASSSHTGVGTEAFF.